This note documents a single TCR beta chain sequence. Which antigen it targets is not known. No much larger clonotype is one base removed from it; base qualities were not supplied. The source of the sample is a study of blood T cell repertoires in COVID-19 (dated by TCRdb to the early 2020s). General notes on the study: The collaborator samples originated in the United States, Italy and Spain and spanned the acute and convalescent phases of COVID-19. A freely available public database, intended as a resource for researchers studying the immune response to SARS-CoV-2, is where the repertoires were released. Where available, HLA class I and class II types were taken from metadata supplied by the sample provider and were not determined by assay-based typing. The samples were drawn from the first 160 participants of the ongoing ImmuneRACE study and from 1,254 subjects provided by 6 global collaborators. The prospective study material was composed of cDNA or gDNA derived from T cells, B-cell-depleted T cells, or PBMCs. The sample metadata nearly always contained a de-identified subject ID, COVID-19 status, age in years and sex. The dataset comprised deeply sampled blood TCRbeta repertoires from subjects exposed to, actively infected with, or recovered from COVID-19. The research as a whole found: Clinical and demographic metadata were provided uncurated, with the amount varying by source and participant.

Collaborating institutions collected whole blood in K2EDTA tubes following their own protocols. Collaborator samples were shipped for TCRbeta analysis as frozen whole blood, isolated PBMCs, or DNA extracted from either sample type. V is reduced by 5 bases and J by 10 bases, leaving a spacing of 20 bases between them. The germline V gene yields SGHTA for CDR1 and FQGNSA for CDR2. The CDR3, from cysteine to phenylalanine, totals 14 residues. Only the CDR3 part of the read is kept: 42 bases, read in frame from the first base. TCRbeta CDR3 regions were amplified from genomic DNA by means of the immunoSEQ Assay, a bias-controlled multiplex PCR. Regarding the original processing steps: Nucleated cell counts per sample were estimated from amplification of reference gene primers within the assay. To quantify the absolute abundance of each unique TCRbeta CDR3 rearrangement, sequence reads were collapsed and filtered. For each sample, productive Simpson clonality was calculated as the square root of Simpson's diversity index across productive rearrangements. As stored in TCRdb, this immuneACCESS dataset retains in-frame rearrangements with V and J assigned. A fraction of the clones does not appear; measured against another copy, unresolved V genes explain less than half of the discrepancy, and the remainder lacks a known reason. That table furnishes V, J and clone size, whereas the DNA furnished D and trimming. This sample comprises approximately 250,000 clones, approximately 85% of them detected only once. Jointly, the top ten make up under 4.5% of the sample.

The chain couples TRBV7-2 to TRBJ1-2, with the D gene not clear enough to name. The receptor was isolated from a man aged 50 or older with acute or convalescent COVID-19. Sequenced sample: peripheral blood. The CDR3 region reads CASSPLVGSTHYTF. The sequenced DNA is TGTGCCAGCAGCCCACTCGTCGGCTCGACTCACTACACCTTC.